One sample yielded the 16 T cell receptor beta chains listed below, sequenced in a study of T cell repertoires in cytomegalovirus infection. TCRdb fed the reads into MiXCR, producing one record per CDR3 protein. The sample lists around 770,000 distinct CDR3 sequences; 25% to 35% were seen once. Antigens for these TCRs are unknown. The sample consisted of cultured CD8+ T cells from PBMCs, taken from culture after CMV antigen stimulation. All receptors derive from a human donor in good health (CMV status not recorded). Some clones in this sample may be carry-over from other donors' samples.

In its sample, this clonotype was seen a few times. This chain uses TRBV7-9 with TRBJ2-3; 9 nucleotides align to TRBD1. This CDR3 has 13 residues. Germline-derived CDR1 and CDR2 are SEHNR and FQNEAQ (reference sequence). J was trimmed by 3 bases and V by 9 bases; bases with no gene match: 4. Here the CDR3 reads CARQGAETDTQYF. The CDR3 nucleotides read TGTGCCAGACAGGGGGCAGAGACAGATACGCAGTATTTT. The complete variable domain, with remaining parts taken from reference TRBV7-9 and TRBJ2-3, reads DTGVSQNPRHKITKRGQNVTFRCDPISEHNRLYWYRQTLGQGPEFLTYFQNEAQLEKSRLLSDRFSAERPKGSFSTLEIQRTEQGDSAMYLCARQGAETDTQYFGPGTRLTVL.

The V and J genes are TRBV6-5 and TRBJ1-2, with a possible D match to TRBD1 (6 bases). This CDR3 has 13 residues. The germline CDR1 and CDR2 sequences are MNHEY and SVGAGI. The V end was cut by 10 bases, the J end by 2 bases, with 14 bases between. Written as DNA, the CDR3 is TGTGCCACCACGACGGGGGGCAACTATGGCTACACCTTC. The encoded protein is CATTTGGNYGYTF.

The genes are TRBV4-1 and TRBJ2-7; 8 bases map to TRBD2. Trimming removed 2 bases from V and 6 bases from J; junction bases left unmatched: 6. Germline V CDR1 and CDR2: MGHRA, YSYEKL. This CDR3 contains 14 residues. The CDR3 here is CASSQRGGQGEQYF. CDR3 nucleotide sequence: TGCGCCAGCAGCCAACGGGGGGGCCAGGGCGAGCAGTACTTC.

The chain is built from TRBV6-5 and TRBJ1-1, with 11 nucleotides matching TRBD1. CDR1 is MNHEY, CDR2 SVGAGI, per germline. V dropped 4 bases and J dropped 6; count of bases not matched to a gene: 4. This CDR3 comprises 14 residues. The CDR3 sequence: CASSWTGGAAEAFF. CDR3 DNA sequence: TGTGCCAGCAGTTGGACAGGGGGCGCGGCTGAAGCTTTCTTT.

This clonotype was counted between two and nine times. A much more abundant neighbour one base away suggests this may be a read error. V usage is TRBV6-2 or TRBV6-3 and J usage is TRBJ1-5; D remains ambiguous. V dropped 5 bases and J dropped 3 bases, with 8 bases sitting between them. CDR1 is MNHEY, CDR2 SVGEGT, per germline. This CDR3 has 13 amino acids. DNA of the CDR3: TGTGCCAGCAGTCACGGGTTCAATCAGCCCCAGCATTTT. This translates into CASSHGFNQPQHF.

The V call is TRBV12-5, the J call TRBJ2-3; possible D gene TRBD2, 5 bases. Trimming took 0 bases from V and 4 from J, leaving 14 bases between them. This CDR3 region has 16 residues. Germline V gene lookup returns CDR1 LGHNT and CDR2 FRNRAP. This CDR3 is CASGLVVWTGADTQYF. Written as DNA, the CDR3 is TGTGCTAGTGGTTTGGTGGTCTGGACTGGCGCAGATACGCAGTATTTT.

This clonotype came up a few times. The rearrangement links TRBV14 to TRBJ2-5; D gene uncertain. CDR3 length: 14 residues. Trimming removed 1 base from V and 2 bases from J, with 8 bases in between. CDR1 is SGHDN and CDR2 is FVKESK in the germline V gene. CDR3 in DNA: TGTGCCAGCAGCCAAGTAGAGCAACAAGAGACCCAGTACTTC. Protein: CASSQVEQQETQYF.

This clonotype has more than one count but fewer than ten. CDR3 coding DNA: TGTGCCAGCAGCTGGGGAGGGGAGCTAAACACTGAAGCTTTCTTT. This codes for CASSWGGELNTEAFF. The genes are TRBV11-2 and TRBJ1-1, with a tentative D call TRBD1 (5 bases). Trimming removed 4 bases at V and 2 bases at J, with 14 bases between. Germline CDR1 and CDR2: SGHAT and FQNNGV. This CDR3 is built from 15 residues.

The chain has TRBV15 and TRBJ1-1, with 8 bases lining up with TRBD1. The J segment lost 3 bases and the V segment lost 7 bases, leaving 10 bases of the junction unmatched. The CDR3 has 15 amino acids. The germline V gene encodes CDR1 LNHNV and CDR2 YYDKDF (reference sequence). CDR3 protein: CATTPDRVWDTEAFF. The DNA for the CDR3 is TGTGCCACCACCCCGGACAGGGTTTGGGACACTGAAGCTTTCTTT.

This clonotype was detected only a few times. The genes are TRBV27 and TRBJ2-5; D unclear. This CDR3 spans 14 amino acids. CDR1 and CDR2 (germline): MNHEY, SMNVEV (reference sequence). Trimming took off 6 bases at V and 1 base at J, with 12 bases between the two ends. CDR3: CASRPTQSQETQYF. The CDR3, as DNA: TGTGCCAGCAGGCCTACACAATCCCAAGAGACCCAGTACTTC.

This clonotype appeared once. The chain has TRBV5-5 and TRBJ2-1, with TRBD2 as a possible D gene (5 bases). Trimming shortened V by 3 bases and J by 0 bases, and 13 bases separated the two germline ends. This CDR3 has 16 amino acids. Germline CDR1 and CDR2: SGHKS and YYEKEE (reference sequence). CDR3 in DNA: TGTGCCAGCAGCTGGGAGTGGGTAAGCTCCTACAATGAGCAGTTCTTC. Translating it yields CASSWEWVSSYNEQFF. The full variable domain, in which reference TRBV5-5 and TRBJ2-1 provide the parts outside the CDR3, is DAGVTQSPTHLIKTRGQQVTLRCSPISGHKSVSWYQQVLGQGPQFIFQYYEKEERGRGNFPDRFSARQFPNYSSELNVNALLLGDSALYLCASSWEWVSSYNEQFFGPGTRLTVL.

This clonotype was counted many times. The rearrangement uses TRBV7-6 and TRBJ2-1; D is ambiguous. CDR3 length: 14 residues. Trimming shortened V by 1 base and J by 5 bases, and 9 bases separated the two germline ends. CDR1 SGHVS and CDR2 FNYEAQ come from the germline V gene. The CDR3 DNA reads TGTGCCAGCAGCTTAGTTGGTCCTCACAATGAGCAGTTCTTC. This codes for CASSLVGPHNEQFF. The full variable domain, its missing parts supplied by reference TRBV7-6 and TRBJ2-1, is GAGVSQSPRYKVTKRGQDVALRCDPISGHVSLYWYRQALGQGPEFLTYFNYEAQQDKSGLPNDRFSAERPEGSISTLTIQRTEQRDSAMYRCASSLVGPHNEQFFGPGTRLTVL.

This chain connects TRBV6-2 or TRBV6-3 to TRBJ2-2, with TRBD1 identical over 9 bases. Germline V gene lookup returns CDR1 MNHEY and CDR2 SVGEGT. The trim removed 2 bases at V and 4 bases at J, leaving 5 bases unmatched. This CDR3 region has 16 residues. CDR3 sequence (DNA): TGTGCCAGCAGTTACCCGGACAGGGGTACCACCGGGGAGCTGTTTTTT. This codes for CASSYPDRGTTGELFF.

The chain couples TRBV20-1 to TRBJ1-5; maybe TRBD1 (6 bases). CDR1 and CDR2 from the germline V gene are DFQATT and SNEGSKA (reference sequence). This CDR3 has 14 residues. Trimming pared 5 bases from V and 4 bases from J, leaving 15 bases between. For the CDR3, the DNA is TGCAGTGCTGCGACAGGTGAGCGGAATCAGCCCCAGCATTTT. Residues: CSAATGERNQPQHF.

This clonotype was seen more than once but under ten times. The CDR3 region is CASALDGSGNTIYF. CDR3 in DNA: TGTGCCAGCGCGTTAGACGGCTCTGGAAACACCATATATTTT. This chain links TRBV12-3 or TRBV12-4 with TRBJ1-3; D is unclear. CDR3 size: 14 residues. V lost 8 bases, J lost 0 bases, and 11 bases lay in between.

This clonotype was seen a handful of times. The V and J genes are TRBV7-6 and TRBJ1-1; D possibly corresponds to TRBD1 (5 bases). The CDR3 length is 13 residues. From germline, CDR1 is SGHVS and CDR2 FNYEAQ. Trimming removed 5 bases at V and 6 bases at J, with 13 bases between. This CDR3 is CASSPPGLSEAFF. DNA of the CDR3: TGTGCCAGCAGCCCGCCGGGACTATCTGAAGCTTTCTTT.